Below, 3 T cell receptor beta chains from the same sample are listed, as sequenced in a study of blood T cell repertoires in COVID-19. The method was immunoSEQ multiplex PCR; TCRdb's version includes in-frame clones alone and lacks a portion of them. The table shows under 95,000 clones, with 87% occurring only once. Sequencing input: peripheral blood. These receptors all stem from a human donor with acute or convalescent COVID-19. The donor label of this sample is uncertain.

The rearrangement links TRBV28 to TRBJ2-1; 8 positions agree with TRBD1. This CDR3 spans 15 amino acids. J was trimmed by 6 bases and V by 8 bases; bases with no gene match: 12. Per germline, CDR1 MDHEN and CDR2 SYDVKM. The CDR3 protein is CASPWPGRGRNEQFF. The CDR3 nucleotides read TGTGCCAGCCCCTGGCCGGGCAGGGGGCGCAATGAGCAGTTCTTC.

The chain uses TRBV15 and TRBJ1-1; TRBD1 matches at 9 bases. The CDR3 is 14 residues long. J lost 4 bases, V lost 2 bases, and 2 bases had no gene match. From germline, CDR1 is LNHNV and CDR2 YYDKDF (reference sequence). The CDR3 region is CATSRSTGGTEAFF. The CDR3 DNA is TGTGCCACCAGCAGATCGACAGGGGGCACTGAAGCTTTCTTT.

The CDR3 DNA reads TGTGCCAGCAGCTTCCGACAGCGGGGTGGAAACACCATATATTTT. Translation: CASSFRQRGGNTIYF. The chain joins TRBV7-2 to TRBJ1-3; tentative D call: TRBD1 (5 bases). CDR3 length equals 15 residues. In germline, CDR1 is SGHTA, CDR2 FQGNSA. V lost 3 bases, J lost 3 bases, and 12 bases lay in between.